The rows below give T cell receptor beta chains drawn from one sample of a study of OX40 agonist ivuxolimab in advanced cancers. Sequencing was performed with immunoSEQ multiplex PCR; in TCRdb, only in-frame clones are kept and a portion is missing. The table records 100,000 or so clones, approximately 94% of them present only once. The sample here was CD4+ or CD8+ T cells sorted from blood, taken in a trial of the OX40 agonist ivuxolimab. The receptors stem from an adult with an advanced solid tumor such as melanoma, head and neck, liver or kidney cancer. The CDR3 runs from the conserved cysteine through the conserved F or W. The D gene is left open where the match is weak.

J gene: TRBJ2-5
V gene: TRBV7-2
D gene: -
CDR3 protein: CASSLGPQIQDRTQYF
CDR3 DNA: TGTGCCAGCAGCTTAGGTCCCCAAATCCAAGATAGGACCCAGTACTTC

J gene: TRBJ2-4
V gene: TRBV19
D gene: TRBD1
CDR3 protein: CASSAGTEGNIQYF
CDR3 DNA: TGTGCCAGTAGTGCCGGGACAGAGGGGAACATTCAGTACTTC

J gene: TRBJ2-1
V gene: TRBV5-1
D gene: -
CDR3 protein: CASRPAAYLGGEQFF
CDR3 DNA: TGCGCCAGCAGGCCCGCGGCCTACCTCGGGGGTGAGCAGTTCTTC

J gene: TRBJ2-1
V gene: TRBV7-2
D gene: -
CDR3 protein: CASSLGWGPEQFF
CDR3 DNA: TGTGCCAGCAGCTTAGGTTGGGGACCCGAGCAGTTCTTC

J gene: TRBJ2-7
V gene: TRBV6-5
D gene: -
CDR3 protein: CASSYSGGISYEQYF
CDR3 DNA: TGTGCCAGCAGTTACTCTGGTGGGATCTCCTACGAGCAGTACTTC

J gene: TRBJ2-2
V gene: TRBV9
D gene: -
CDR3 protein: CASSGDIVAIRTGELFF
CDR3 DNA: TGTGCCAGCAGCGGAGACATAGTCGCAATCCGAACCGGGGAGCTGTTTTTT

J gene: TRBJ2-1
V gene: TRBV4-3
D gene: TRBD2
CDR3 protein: CASSRRLAGGNNEQFF
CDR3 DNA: TGCGCCAGCAGCCGCCGACTAGCGGGGGGAAACAATGAGCAGTTCTTC

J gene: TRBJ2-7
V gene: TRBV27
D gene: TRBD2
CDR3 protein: CASSPGGSYEQYF
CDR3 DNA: TGTGCCAGCAGCCCCGGGGGGTCCTACGAGCAGTACTTC

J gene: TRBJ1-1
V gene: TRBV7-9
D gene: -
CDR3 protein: CASNSYWNTEAFF
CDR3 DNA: TGTGCCAGCAACTCCTACTGGAACACTGAAGCTTTCTTT

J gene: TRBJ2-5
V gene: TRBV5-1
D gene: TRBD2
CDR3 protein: CASSLIGRVETQYF
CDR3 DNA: TGCGCCAGCAGCTTGATAGGGAGGGTGGAGACCCAGTACTTC

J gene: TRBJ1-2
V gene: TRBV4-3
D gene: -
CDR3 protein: CASSHGDGPHGYTF
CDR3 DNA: TGCGCCAGCAGCCACGGGGACGGCCCCCATGGCTACACCTTC

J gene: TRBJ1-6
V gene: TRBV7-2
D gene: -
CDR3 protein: CASSPGGGGRHSPLHF
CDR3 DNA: TGTGCCAGCAGCCCCGGGGGTGGCGGGAGGCATTCACCCCTCCACTTT

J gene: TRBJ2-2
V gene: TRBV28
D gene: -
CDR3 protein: CASSSGDFVTGELFF
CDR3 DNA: TGTGCCAGCAGTTCAGGGGACTTTGTCACCGGGGAGCTGTTTTTT